This T cell receptor beta chain was observed in a study of post-analysis software for immune sequencing data. Regarding the study as a whole: When patients were compared with controls, roughly five TRBV segments were more frequent, TRBV5-6, TRBV5-1 and TRBV20-1 among them.

The CDR3 runs to 20 residues. Trimming removed 0 bases at V and 8 bases at J, with 29 bases between. Germline V gene sequence: CDR1 MNHNS, CDR2 SASEGT. About this clonotype itself: Its antigen is not known.

TCR beta libraries were prepared from cDNA with unique molecular identifiers. TCRdb recomputed calls from the PCR reads with MiXCR, one row per CDR3 protein. The top ten hold under 5.5% of the sample, which has about 260,000 distinct CDR3 sequences, 30% to 45% seen once. The receptor was derived from a girl under 18 with multiple sclerosis. The sample consisted of blood. This chain uses TRBV6-1 with TRBJ2-4, with a weak D call TRBD1 (7 bases). CDR3 residues: CASSEANRGLHLSRCYIQYF. CDR3 nucleotide sequence: TGTGCCAGCAGTGAAGCCAACAGGGGACTTCACTTGTCTCGTTGTTACATTCAGTACTTC.